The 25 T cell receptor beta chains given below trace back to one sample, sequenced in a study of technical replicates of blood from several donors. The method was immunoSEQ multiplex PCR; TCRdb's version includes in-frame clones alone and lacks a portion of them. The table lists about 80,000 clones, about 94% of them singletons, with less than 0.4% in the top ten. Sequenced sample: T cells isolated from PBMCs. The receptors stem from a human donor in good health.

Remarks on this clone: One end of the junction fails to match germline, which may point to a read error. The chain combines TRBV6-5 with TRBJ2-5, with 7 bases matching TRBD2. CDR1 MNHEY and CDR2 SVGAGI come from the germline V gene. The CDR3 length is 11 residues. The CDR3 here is CASTSTGLFHF. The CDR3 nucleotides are TGTGCCAGCACCTCTACGGGACTATTCCACTTC.

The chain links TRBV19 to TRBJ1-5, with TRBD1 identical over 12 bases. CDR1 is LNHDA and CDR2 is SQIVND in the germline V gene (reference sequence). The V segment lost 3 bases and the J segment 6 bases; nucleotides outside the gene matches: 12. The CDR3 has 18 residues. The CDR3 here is CASSIRSGQGARSQPQHF. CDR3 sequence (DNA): TGTGCCAGTAGTATCAGGTCGGGACAGGGGGCTCGAAGTCAGCCCCAGCATTTT.

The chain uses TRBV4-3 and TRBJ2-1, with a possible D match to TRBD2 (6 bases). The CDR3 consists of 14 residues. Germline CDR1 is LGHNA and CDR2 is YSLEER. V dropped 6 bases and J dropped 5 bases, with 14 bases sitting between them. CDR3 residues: CASSLAGTHNEQFF. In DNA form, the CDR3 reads TGCGCCAGCAGTCTTGCCGGGACTCACAATGAGCAGTTCTTC.

The CDR3 coding sequence is TGTGCCATCGGGTCGGAGCAGCACAGGCTGAATGAAAAACTGTTTTTT. Its translation is CAIGSEQHRLNEKLFF. The chain employs TRBV10-3 and TRBJ1-4; D may be TRBD1 (5 bases). Trimming left V 8 bases short and J 5 bases short, with 21 bases between. In germline, CDR1 is ENHRY, CDR2 SYGVKD. There are 16 residues in the CDR3.

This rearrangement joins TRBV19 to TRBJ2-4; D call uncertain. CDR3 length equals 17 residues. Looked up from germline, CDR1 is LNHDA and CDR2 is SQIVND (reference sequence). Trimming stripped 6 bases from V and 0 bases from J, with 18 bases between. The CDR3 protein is CASSPPPQYVAKNIQYF. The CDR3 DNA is TGTGCCAGTAGCCCGCCCCCACAATATGTAGCCAAAAACATTCAGTACTTC.

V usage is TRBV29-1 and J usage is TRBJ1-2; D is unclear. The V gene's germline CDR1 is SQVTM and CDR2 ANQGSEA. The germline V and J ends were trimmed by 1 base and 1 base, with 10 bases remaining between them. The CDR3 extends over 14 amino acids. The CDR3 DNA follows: TGCAGCGTTGAAGCCGAGGAAGATAACTATGGCTACACCTTC. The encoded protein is CSVEAEEDNYGYTF.

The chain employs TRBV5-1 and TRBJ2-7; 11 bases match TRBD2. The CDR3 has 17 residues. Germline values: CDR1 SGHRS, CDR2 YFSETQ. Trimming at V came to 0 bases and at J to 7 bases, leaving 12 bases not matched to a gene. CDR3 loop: CASSLGIAGGPGREQYF. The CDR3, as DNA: TGCGCCAGCAGCTTGGGGATAGCGGGAGGGCCAGGAAGGGAGCAGTACTTC.

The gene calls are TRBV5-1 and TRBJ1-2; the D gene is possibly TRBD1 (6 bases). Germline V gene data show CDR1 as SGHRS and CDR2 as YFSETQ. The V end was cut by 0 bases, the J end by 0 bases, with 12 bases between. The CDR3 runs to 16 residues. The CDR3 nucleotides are TGCGCCAGCAGCTTGGACTCGGGACAAACTAACTATGGCTACACCTTC. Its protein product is CASSLDSGQTNYGYTF.

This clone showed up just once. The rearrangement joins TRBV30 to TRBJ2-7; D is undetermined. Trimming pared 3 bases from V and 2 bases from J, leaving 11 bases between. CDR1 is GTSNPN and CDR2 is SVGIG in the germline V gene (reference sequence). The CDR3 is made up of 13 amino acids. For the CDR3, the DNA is TGTGCCTGGAGCCATAATCCAGCCTACGAGCAGTACTTC. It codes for CAWSHNPAYEQYF.

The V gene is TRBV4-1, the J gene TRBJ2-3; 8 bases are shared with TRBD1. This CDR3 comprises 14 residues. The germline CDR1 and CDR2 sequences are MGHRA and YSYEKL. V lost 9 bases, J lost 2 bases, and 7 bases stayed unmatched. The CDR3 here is CASSGQGHTDTQYF. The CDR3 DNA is TGCGCCAGTTCCGGACAGGGCCACACAGATACGCAGTATTTT.

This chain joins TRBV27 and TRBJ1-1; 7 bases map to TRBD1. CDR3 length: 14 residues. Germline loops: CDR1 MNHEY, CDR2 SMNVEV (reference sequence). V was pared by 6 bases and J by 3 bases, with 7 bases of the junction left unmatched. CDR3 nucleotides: TGTGCCAGCAGCCCAAGGGGGCCTGACACTGAAGCTTTCTTT. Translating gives CASSPRGPDTEAFF.

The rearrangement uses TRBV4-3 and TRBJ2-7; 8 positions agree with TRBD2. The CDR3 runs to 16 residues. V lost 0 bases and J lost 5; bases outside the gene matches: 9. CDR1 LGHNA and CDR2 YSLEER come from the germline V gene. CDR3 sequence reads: CASSQDTPGGQDEQYF. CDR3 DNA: TGCGCCAGCAGCCAAGACACTCCGGGAGGGCAGGACGAGCAGTACTTC.

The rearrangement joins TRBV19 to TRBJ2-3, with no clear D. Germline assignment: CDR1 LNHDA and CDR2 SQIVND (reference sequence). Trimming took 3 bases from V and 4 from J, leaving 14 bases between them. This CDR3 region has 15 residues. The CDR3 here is CASSIRQAVPDTQYF. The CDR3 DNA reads TGTGCCAGTAGTATTAGGCAGGCCGTCCCAGATACGCAGTATTTT.

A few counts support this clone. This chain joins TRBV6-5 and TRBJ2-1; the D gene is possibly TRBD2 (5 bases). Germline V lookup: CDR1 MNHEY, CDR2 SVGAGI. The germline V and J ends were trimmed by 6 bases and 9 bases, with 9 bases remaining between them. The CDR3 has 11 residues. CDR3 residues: CASRLGSEQFF. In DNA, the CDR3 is TGTGCCAGCAGGTTGGGGAGTGAGCAGTTCTTC.

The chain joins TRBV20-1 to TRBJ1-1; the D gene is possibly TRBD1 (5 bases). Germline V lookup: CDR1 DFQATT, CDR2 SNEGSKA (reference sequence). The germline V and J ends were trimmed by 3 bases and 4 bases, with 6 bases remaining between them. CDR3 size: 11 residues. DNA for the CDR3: TGCAGTGCTAGGGGGGGCACTGAAGCTTTCTTT. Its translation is CSARGGTEAFF.

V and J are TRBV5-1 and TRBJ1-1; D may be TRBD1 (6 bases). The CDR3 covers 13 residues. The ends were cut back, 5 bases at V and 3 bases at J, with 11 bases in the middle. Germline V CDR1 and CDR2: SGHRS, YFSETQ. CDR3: CASSRDTDTEAFF. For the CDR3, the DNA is TGCGCCAGCAGTCGGGACACTGACACTGAAGCTTTCTTT.

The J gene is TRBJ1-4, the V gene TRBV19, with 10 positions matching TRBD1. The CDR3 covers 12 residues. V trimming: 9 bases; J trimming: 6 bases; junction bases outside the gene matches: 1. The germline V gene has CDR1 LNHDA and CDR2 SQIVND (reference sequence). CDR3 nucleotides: TGTGCCAGCGGGACAGGGGATGAAAAACTGTTTTTT. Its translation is CASGTGDEKLFF.

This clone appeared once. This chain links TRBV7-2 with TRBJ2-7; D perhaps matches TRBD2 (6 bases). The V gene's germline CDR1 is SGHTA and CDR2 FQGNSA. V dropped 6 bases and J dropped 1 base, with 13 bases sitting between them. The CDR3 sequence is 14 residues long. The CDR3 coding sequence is TGTGCCAGCAGGGATTCCGGGACTTCCTACGAGCAGTACTTC. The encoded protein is CASRDSGTSYEQYF.

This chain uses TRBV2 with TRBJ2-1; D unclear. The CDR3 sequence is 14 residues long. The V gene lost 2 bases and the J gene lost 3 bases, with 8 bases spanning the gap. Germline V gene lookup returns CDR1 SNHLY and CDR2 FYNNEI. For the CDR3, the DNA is TGTGCCAGCAGTGAAACGGTTTACTACAATGAGCAGTTCTTC. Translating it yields CASSETVYYNEQFF. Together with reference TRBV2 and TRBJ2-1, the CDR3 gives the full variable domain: EPEVTQTPSHQVTQMGQEVILRCVPISNHLYFYWYRQILGQKVEFLVSFYNNEISEKSEIFDDQFSVERPDGSNFTLKIRSTKLEDSAMYFCASSETVYYNEQFFGPGTRLTVL.

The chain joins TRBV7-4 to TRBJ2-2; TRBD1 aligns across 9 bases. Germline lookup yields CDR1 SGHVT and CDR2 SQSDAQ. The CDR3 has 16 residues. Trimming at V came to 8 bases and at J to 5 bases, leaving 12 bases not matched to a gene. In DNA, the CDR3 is TGTGCCAGCGGGACAGGGCCTCGTTTGTGGACCGGGGAGCTGTTTTTT. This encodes CASGTGPRLWTGELFF.

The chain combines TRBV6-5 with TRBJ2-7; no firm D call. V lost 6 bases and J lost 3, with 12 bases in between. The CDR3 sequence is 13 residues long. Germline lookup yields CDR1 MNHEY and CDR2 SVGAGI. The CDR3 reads CASSATEFYEQYF. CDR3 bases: TGTGCCAGCAGCGCCACTGAATTCTACGAGCAGTACTTC.

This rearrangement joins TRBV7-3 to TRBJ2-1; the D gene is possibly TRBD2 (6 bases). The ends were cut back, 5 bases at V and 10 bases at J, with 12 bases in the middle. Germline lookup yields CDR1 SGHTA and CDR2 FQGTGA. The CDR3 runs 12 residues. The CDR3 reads CASSPRSGEQFF. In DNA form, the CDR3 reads TGTGCCAGCAGCCCTCGAAGCGGGGAGCAGTTCTTC. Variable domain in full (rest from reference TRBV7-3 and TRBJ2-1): GAGVSQTPSNKVTEKGKYVELRCDPISGHTALYWYRQSLGQGPEFLIYFQGTGAADDSGLPNDRFFAVRPEGSVSTLKIQRTERGDSAVYLCASSPRSGEQFFGPGTRLTVL.

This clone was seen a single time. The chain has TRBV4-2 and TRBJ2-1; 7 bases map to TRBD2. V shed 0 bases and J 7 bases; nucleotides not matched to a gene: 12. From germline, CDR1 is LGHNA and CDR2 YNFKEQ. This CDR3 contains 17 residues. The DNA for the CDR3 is TGTGCCAGCAGCCAAGATCTCGGAGCGGGAAGGGGTAATGAGCAGTTCTTC. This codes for CASSQDLGAGRGNEQFF.

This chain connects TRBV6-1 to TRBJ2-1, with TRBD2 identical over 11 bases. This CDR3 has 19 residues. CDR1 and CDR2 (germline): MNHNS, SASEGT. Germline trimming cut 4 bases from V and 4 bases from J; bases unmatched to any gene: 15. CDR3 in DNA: TGTGCCAGCAGTGCCGGGACTAGCGGACCCGAAAGTAGTTACAATGAGCAGTTCTTC. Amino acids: CASSAGTSGPESSYNEQFF.

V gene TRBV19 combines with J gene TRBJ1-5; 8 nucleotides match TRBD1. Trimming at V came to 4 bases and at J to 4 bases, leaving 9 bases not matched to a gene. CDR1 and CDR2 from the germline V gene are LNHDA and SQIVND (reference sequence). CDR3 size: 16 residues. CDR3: CASSRVGDRSNQPQHF. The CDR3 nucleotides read TGTGCCAGTAGTAGGGTCGGGGACAGGTCTAATCAGCCCCAGCATTTT.